Below are 20 T cell receptor beta chains sequenced from a single sample in a study of CD8+ T cells in alopecia areata. Extracted RNA was reverse transcribed, and the resulting cDNA served as sequencing template. Produced via immunoSEQ multiplex PCR; TCRdb's table is partial and in-frame only. The sample has 150,000 to 200,000 clones, just over 65% seen once. Source: CD8+ T cells sorted from blood, taken at week 0. The source of these receptors is a human donor with alopecia areata.

This chain connects TRBV30 to TRBJ2-7; TRBD1 is a possible D gene (6 bases). The germline V and J ends were trimmed by 8 bases and 2 bases, with 16 bases remaining between them. Germline V gives CDR1 GTSNPN, CDR2 SVGIG (reference sequence). This CDR3 has 13 residues. The CDR3 nucleotides are TGTGCCGGCTCCCGGGACACCACCTACGAGCAGTACTTC. As protein: CAGSRDTTYEQYF.

The chain has TRBV5-1 and TRBJ2-3; D may be TRBD2 (5 bases). The CDR3 loop spans 15 amino acids. CDR1 is SGHRS and CDR2 is YFSETQ in the germline V gene. Trimming shortened V by 2 bases and J by 1 base, and 11 bases separated the two germline ends. CDR3 region: CASSFREPRTDTQYF. CDR3 DNA sequence: TGCGCCAGCAGCTTCCGGGAACCCCGCACAGATACGCAGTATTTT.

The chain links TRBV10-3 to TRBJ2-1, with 10 bases aligning to TRBD2. Germline-derived CDR1 and CDR2 are ENHRY and SYGVKD. V lost 3 bases to trimming and J lost 7 bases; unmatched junction nucleotides: 9. This CDR3 comprises 16 residues. CDR3 loop: CAISEQAGGLKNEQFF. In DNA form, the CDR3 reads TGTGCCATCAGTGAACAAGCGGGGGGGCTGAAAAATGAGCAGTTCTTC.

This clone was counted between two and nine times. This chain joins TRBV29-1 and TRBJ1-2; no clear D. V was cut by 4 bases and J by 7 bases, with 13 bases left in between. This CDR3 contains 12 residues. Germline assignment: CDR1 SQVTM and CDR2 ANQGSEA. The CDR3 spells CSVAFRFFGYTF. In nucleotides, the CDR3 is TGCAGCGTTGCGTTCAGGTTCTTTGGCTACACCTTC.

This clone was detected a few times. The chain recombines TRBV7-9 with TRBJ1-2; weak D call: TRBD1 (6 bases). The CDR3 totals 16 residues. CDR1 and CDR2 (germline): SEHNR, FQNEAQ (reference sequence). Trimming cost V 2 bases and J 1 base, with 14 bases left between them. CDR3 loop: CASSLSSDSFNYGYTF. As DNA, the CDR3 is TGTGCCAGCAGCTTATCCTCGGACAGCTTTAACTATGGCTACACCTTC. The complete variable domain, with remaining parts taken from reference TRBV7-9 and TRBJ1-2, reads DTGVSQNPRHKITKRGQNVTFRCDPISEHNRLYWYRQTLGQGPEFLTYFQNEAQLEKSRLLSDRFSAERPKGSFSTLEIQRTEQGDSAMYLCASSLSSDSFNYGYTFGSGTRLTVV.

The CDR3 protein is CASSSRRGANEKLFF. CDR3 nucleotide sequence: TGTGCCAGCAGCTCGAGAAGGGGGGCTAATGAAAAACTGTTTTTT. V and J are TRBV11-2 and TRBJ1-4; possibly TRBD1 for D (6 bases). Per the germline V gene, CDR1 is SGHAT and CDR2 is FQNNGV. Trimming stripped 4 bases from V and 3 bases from J, with 12 bases between. CDR3 length: 15 amino acids.

The rearrangement links TRBV6-7 to TRBJ2-5, with 12 bases matching TRBD2. TRBV6-7 is recorded as an ORF, its role being uncertain. V trimming: 0 bases; J trimming: 2 bases; junction bases outside the gene matches: 7. The CDR3 extends over 18 amino acids. The CDR3 coding sequence is TGTGCCAGCAGTTACTCGGGTGGACTAGCGGGGCAACAAGAGACCCAGTACTTC. Protein product: CASSYSGGLAGQQETQYF.

The V call is TRBV19, the J call TRBJ1-1, with no clear D. V lost 3 bases and J lost 1, with 9 bases in between. This CDR3 has 14 amino acids. Germline values: CDR1 LNHDA, CDR2 SQIVND (reference sequence). The DNA of the CDR3 is TGTGCCAGTAGTATGCGAGATCCGAACACTGAAGCTTTCTTT. Its protein product is CASSMRDPNTEAFF.

V usage is TRBV25-1 and J usage is TRBJ1-1; D gene uncertain. The germline gives CDR1 MGHDK, CDR2 SYGVNS. V gave up 5 bases and J gave up 1 base, with 11 bases separating them. The CDR3 extends over 14 amino acids. CDR3: CASSHIGGNTEAFF. In nucleotides, the CDR3 is TGTGCCAGCAGTCACATAGGAGGGAACACTGAAGCTTTCTTT.

This clone showed up just a few times. The rearrangement joins TRBV30 to TRBJ2-3, with 8 bases lining up with TRBD2. J gave up 6 bases and V 3 bases, and 8 bases lay outside the gene matches. The germline gives CDR1 GTSNPN, CDR2 SVGIG (reference sequence). The CDR3 is 14 amino acids. DNA of the CDR3: TGTGCCTGGAGCGCTGTGGTAGCGGGGGATACGCAGTATTTT. Its translation: CAWSAVVAGDTQYF.

This clone was picked up a small number of times. This chain uses TRBV29-1 with TRBJ1-2; D call uncertain. The V and J ends lost 4 bases and 4 bases respectively, with 16 bases between them. Germline CDR1 SQVTM, CDR2 ANQGSEA. The CDR3 is 14 residues long. CDR3 DNA: TGCAGCGTTGTTGGTGTGGCGAGATCCTATGGCTACACCTTC. Protein product: CSVVGVARSYGYTF.

The genes are TRBV29-1 and TRBJ1-1; 11 bases line up with TRBD1. V shed 6 bases and J 1 base; nucleotides not matched to a gene: 4. Germline CDR1 reads SQVTM; CDR2 reads ANQGSEA. The CDR3 covers 14 residues. This chain's CDR3 is CSVVGTGGNTEAFF. CDR3 bases: TGCAGCGTCGTGGGGACAGGGGGGAACACTGAAGCTTTCTTT. Full variable domain (rest looked up from reference TRBV29-1 and TRBJ1-1): SAVISQKPSRDICQRGTSLTIQCQVDSQVTMMFWYRQQPGQSLTLIATANQGSEATYESGFVIDKFPISRPNLTFSTLTVSNMSPEDSSIYLCSVVGTGGNTEAFFGQGTRLTVV.

The V and J genes are TRBV5-6 and TRBJ1-6; D is possibly TRBD1 (5 bases). Germline values: CDR1 SGHDT, CDR2 YYEEEE. This CDR3 has 16 amino acids. V was clipped by 4 bases and J by 10 bases, with 21 bases between them. In DNA form, the CDR3 reads TGTGCCAGCAGCGGGGGGAGATGGCCACCCAGCTCACCCCTCCACTTT. This translates into CASSGGRWPPSSPLHF.

This clone was recorded a few times. This chain links TRBV4-1 with TRBJ2-7, with TRBD1 identical over 10 bases. Germline values: CDR1 MGHRA, CDR2 YSYEKL. The CDR3 spans 14 residues. The V and J ends lost 4 bases and 2 bases, in that order; junction bases with no gene match: 2. Here the CDR3 reads CASSPGTGAYEQYF. In DNA form, the CDR3 reads TGCGCCAGCAGCCCCGGGACAGGGGCCTACGAGCAGTACTTC.

The count of this clone is one. This rearrangement joins TRBV5-1 to TRBJ2-1; 8 bases fit TRBD2. With 4 bases clipped from V and 6 bases from J, the junction kept 9 bases outside the gene matches. CDR1 and CDR2 (germline): SGHRS, YFSETQ. The CDR3 runs to 15 residues. CDR3 DNA: TGCGCCAGCAGCCCGTCCGGGGGGGGCAGCAATGAGCAGTTCTTC. Its translation: CASSPSGGGSNEQFF.

DNA of the CDR3: TGTGCCAGCAGTCCGGTCTGGGTAAGGGACCCGAACTATGGCTACACCTTC. Encoded protein: CASSPVWVRDPNYGYTF. J is TRBJ1-2 and V is TRBV27, with D maybe TRBD1 (5 bases). Germline values: CDR1 MNHEY, CDR2 SMNVEV (reference sequence). This CDR3 region has 17 residues. V dropped 5 bases and J dropped 2 bases, with 21 bases sitting between them.

Only a few counts were recorded for this clone. The chain uses TRBV11-2 and TRBJ1-5; D is undetermined. The V gene's germline CDR1 is SGHAT and CDR2 FQNNGV. Trimming cost V 0 bases and J 4 bases, with 10 bases left between them. The CDR3 is 15 residues long. The CDR3, as DNA: TGTGCCAGCAGCTTAGATCTTTTAGGGAATCAGCCCCAGCATTTT. Protein: CASSLDLLGNQPQHF.

This clone was detected once. This rearrangement joins TRBV13 to TRBJ2-7; D is ambiguous. The V gene lost 5 bases and the J gene lost 6 bases, with 14 bases spanning the gap. This CDR3 comprises 13 residues. The V gene's germline CDR1 is PRHDT and CDR2 FYEKMQ (reference sequence). The DNA for the CDR3 is TGTGCCAGCAGCCCAGGTAGAATGCTCGAGCAGTACTTC. Amino acid sequence: CASSPGRMLEQYF.

This chain connects TRBV30 to TRBJ2-2; the D gene is possibly TRBD1 (6 bases). Trimming took off 8 bases at V and 6 bases at J, with 13 bases between the two ends. The CDR3 totals 12 residues. Per germline, CDR1 GTSNPN and CDR2 SVGIG (reference sequence). The CDR3: CAIQGPPGELFF. Written as DNA, the CDR3 is TGTGCCATACAGGGTCCCCCCGGGGAGCTGTTTTTT.

J is TRBJ2-5 and V is TRBV6-5; TRBD1 matches at 9 bases. This CDR3 has 14 amino acids. The trim removed 2 bases at V and 7 bases at J, leaving 5 bases unmatched. The germline V gene has CDR1 MNHEY and CDR2 SVGAGI. The CDR3 bases are TGTGCCAGCAGTTACCAGGGACAGGGAGGGACCCAGTACTTC. Protein product: CASSYQGQGGTQYF.